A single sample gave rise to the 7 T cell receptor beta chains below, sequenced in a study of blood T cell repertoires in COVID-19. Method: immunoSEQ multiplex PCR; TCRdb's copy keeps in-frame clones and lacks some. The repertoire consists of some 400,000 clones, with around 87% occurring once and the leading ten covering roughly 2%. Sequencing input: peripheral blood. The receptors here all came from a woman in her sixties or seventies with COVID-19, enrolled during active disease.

The CDR3 coding sequence is TGTGCCAGCAGCTCCCGACCGGGGATCTATAATTCACCCCTCCACTTT. Amino acid sequence: CASSSRPGIYNSPLHF. The chain joins TRBV21-1 to TRBJ1-6. TRBV21-1 is a pseudogene segment. The CDR3 spans 16 residues.

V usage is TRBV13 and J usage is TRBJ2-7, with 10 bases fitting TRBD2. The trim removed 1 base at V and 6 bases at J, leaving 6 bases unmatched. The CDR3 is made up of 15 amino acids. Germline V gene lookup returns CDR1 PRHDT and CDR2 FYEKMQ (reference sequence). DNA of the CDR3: TGTGCCAGCAGCTTAGTGGTAGCGGGGGGAATCGAGCAGTACTTC. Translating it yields CASSLVVAGGIEQYF.

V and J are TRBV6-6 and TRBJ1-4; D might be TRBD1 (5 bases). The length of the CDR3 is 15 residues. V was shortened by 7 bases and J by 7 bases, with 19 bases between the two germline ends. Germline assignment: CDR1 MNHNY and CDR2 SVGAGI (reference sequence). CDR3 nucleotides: TGTGCCAGCATTCGGGTGGGCGGGACGCCTGAAAAACTGTTTTTT. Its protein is CASIRVGGTPEKLFF.

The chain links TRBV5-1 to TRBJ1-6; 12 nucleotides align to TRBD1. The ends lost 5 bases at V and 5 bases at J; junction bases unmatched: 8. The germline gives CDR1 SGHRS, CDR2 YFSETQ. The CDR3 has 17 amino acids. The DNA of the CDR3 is TGCGCCAGCAGAAGCCTCGGGACAGGGGGCGATAATTCACCCCTCCACTTT. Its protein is CASRSLGTGGDNSPLHF.

In DNA, the CDR3 is TGTGCCAGCAGCATAGACAGGGGGAACACTGAAGCTTTCTTT. Protein: CASSIDRGNTEAFF. The V and J genes are TRBV21-1 and TRBJ1-1; the table gives TRBD1 as D, unverified against the DNA. TRBV21-1 corresponds to a pseudogene. The CDR3 length is 14 residues.

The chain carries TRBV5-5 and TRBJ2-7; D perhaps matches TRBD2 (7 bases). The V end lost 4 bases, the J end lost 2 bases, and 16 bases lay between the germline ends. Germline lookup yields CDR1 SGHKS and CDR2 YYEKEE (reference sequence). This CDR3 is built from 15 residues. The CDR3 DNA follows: TGTGCCAGCAGCCCCCCGAGGGGGGGCCCCTACGAGCAGTACTTC. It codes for CASSPPRGGPYEQYF.

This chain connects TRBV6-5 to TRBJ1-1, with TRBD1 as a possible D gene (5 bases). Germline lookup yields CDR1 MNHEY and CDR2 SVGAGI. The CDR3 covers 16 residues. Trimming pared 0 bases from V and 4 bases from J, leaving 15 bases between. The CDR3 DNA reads TGTGCCAGCAGTTACTCGGTGCGGGGCCATGGCACTGAAGCTTTCTTT. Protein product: CASSYSVRGHGTEAFF.